This is a list of T cell receptor beta chains from one sample in a study of T cell responses to AZD1222 COVID-19 vaccine. Clones were read by immunoSEQ multiplex PCR, and TCRdb kept only the in-frame ones, dropping some. Among roughly 140,000 clones listed, about 87% were seen once. This specimen consisted of peripheral blood, obtained on day 0 of AZD1222 vaccination. These receptor sequences come from an adult in good health. Each CDR3 is given with its conserved first and last residue. The D gene is left open where the match is weak. Clone size appears in some rows only: once, few, many, or a class for an expanded clone.

15 TRBJ2-1 TRBD2 once TRBV11-3 CASSFLAGGYNEQFF TGTGCCAGCAGCTTCTTAGCGGGCGGGTACAATGAGCAGTTCTTC
13 TRBJ1-2 . . TRBV5-8 CASSLWQGYGYTF TGTGCCAGCAGCTTGTGGCAGGGGTATGGCTACACCTTC
20 TRBJ2-1 . . TRBV6-2/TRBV6-3 CASSYFERDTLTSYYNEQFF TGTGCCAGCAGTTACTTTGAGCGGGACACGCTCACTTCGTACTACAATGAGCAGTTCTTC
14 TRBJ2-1 . . TRBV5-1 CASSLETSKLEQFF TGCGCCAGCAGCTTGGAGACTAGTAAGCTAGAGCAGTTCTTC
13 TRBJ1-1 . . TRBV19 CASSTRQAGEAFF TGTGCCAGTAGTACCCGACAGGCGGGTGAAGCTTTCTTT
14 TRBJ1-5 . . TRBV19 CASSISLSNQPQHF TGTGCCAGTAGTATATCACTTAGCAATCAGCCCCAGCATTTT
18 TRBJ1-3 . . TRBV21-1 CASSENLERGLSGNTIYF TGTGCCAGCAGCGAAAATCTTGAAAGGGGTCTCTCTGGAAACACCATATATTTT
16 TRBJ1-2 . few TRBV27 CASKPLGQFTNYGYTF TGTGCCAGCAAACCATTAGGACAGTTCACTAACTATGGCTACACCTTC
13 TRBJ2-7 . . TRBV30 CAWRRRGAYEQYF TGTGCCTGGAGGAGGAGGGGCGCCTACGAGCAGTACTTC
15 TRBJ2-4 . few TRBV5-1 CASSPKRATKNIQYF TGCGCCAGCAGCCCGAAGCGGGCCACCAAAAACATTCAGTACTTC
18 TRBJ2-3 . . TRBV5-1 CASSLEGASWDFPDTQYF TGCGCCAGCAGCTTGGAAGGCGCAAGCTGGGATTTCCCAGATACGCAGTATTTT
12 TRBJ2-7 . . TRBV5-4 CASSLDGTLKYF TGTGCCAGCAGCCTCGACGGGACTTTAAAGTACTTC
18 TRBJ2-1 . . TRBV7-9 CASSSPSILLGGYNEQFF TGTGCCAGCAGCTCCCCCTCAATCTTATTGGGAGGCTACAATGAGCAGTTCTTC
12 TRBJ1-2 . . TRBV19 CASSIMGGGYTF TGTGCCAGTAGTATAATGGGTGGGGGCTACACCTTC
14 TRBJ2-1 . . TRBV5-4 CASSTGRMGNEQFF TGTGCCAGCAGCACGGGACGCATGGGGAATGAGCAGTTCTTC
13 TRBJ1-4 . . TRBV7-9 CASSRTEGEKLFF TGTGCCAGCAGCCGGACAGAGGGAGAAAAACTGTTTTTT
12 TRBJ2-7 . . TRBV2 CASSSDSYEQYF TGTGCCAGCAGTTCAGACTCCTACGAGCAGTACTTC
14 TRBJ1-4 . . TRBV5-1 CASSFGLKLEKLFF TGCGCCAGCAGCTTTGGACTGAAGCTGGAAAAACTGTTTTTT
13 TRBJ2-5 TRBD1 . TRBV15 CATSRGQGETQYF TGTGCCACCAGCAGGGGACAGGGGGAGACCCAGTACTTC
14 TRBJ2-7 TRBD2 . TRBV19 CASSSDGRSYEQYF TGTGCCAGTAGTTCAGACGGGAGGTCCTACGAGCAGTACTTC
11 TRBJ1-4 . . TRBV30 CAWSEGGKLFF TGTGCCTGGAGTGAGGGGGGAAAACTGTTTTTT
15 TRBJ1-6 . once TRBV7-2 CASSLSQGGRSPLHF TGTGCCAGCAGCTTATCACAGGGAGGTAGATCACCCCTCCACTTT
12 TRBJ2-7 . . TRBV7-2 CASSLRAGEQYF TGTGCCAGCAGCTTAAGGGCGGGCGAGCAGTACTTC
13 TRBJ1-1 TRBD1 . TRBV6-5 CASSTGTETEAFF TGTGCCAGCAGCACCGGGACAGAGACTGAAGCTTTCTTT
13 TRBJ1-1 . few TRBV12-3/TRBV12-4 CASSFSGNTEAFF TGTGCCAGCAGTTTTTCCGGGAACACTGAAGCTTTCTTT
11 TRBJ2-5 . . TRBV30 CASAGAETQYF TGTGCCAGCGCCGGGGCCGAGACCCAGTACTTC
14 TRBJ2-7 . . TRBV6-2/TRBV6-3 CASSRLVGFDEQYF TGTGCCAGCAGCCGACTAGTCGGATTCGACGAGCAGTACTTC